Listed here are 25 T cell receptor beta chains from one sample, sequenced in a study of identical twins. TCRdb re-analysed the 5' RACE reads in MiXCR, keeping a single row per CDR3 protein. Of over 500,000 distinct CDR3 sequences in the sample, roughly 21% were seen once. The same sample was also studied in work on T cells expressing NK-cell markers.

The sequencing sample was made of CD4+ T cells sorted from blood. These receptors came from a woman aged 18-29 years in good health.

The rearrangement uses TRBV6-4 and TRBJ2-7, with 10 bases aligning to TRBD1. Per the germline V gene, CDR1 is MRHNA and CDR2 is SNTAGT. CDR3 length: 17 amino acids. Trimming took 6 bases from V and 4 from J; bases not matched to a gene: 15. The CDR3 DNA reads TGTGCCAGCAGAGAACCCTCCAGCGGGACAGGGGAATACGAGCAGTACTTC. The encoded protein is CASREPSSGTGEYEQYF.

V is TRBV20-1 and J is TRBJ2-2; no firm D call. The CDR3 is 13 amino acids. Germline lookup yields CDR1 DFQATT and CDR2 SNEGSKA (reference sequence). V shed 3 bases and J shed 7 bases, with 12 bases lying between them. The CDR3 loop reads CSASPRTDGELFF. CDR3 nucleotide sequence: TGCAGTGCTAGTCCCCGGACGGACGGGGAGCTGTTTTTT.

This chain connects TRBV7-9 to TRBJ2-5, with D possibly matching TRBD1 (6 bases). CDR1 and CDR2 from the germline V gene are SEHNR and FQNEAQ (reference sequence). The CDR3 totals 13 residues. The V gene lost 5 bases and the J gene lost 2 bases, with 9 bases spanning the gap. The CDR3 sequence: CASSNDRQETQYF. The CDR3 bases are TGTGCCAGCAGCAACGACAGGCAAGAGACCCAGTACTTC.

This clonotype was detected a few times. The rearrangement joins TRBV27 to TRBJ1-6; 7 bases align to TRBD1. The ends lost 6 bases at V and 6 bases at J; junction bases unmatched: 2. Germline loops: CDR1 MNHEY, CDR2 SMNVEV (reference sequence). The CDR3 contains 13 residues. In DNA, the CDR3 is TGTGCCAGCAGCGGGACAGCTAATTCACCCCTCCACTTT. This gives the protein CASSGTANSPLHF.

The CDR3 region is CASSVGDGSRKTQYF. The CDR3 DNA reads as TGTGCCAGCAGCGTAGGGGACGGCTCTCGGAAGACCCAGTACTTC. The rearrangement joins TRBV9 to TRBJ2-5, with D possibly being TRBD1 or TRBD2 (5 bases each). Trimming took 0 bases from V and 6 from J, leaving 15 bases between them. Germline values: CDR1 SGDLS, CDR2 YYNGEE. CDR3 length: 15 amino acids.

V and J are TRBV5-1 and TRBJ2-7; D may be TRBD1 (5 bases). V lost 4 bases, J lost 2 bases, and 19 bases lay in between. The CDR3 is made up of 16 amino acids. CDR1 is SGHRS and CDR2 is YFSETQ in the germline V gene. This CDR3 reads CASSLQGPPLTYEQYF. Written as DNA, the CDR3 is TGCGCCAGCAGCCTGCAGGGCCCCCCTTTGACCTACGAGCAGTACTTC.

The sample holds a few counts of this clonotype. The CDR3 reads CASRTRADTQYF. The CDR3 nucleotides read TGTGCCAGCAGAACTAGAGCCGATACGCAGTATTTT. This chain links TRBV12-3 or TRBV12-4 with TRBJ2-3; perhaps TRBD2 as D (5 bases). The CDR3 spans 12 residues. The ends were cut back, 6 bases at V and 6 bases at J, with 10 bases in the middle.

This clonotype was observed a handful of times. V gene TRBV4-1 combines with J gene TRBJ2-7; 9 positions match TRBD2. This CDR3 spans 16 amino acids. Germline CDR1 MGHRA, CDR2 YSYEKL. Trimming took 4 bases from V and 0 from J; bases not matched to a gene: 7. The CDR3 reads CASSRGGSGSSYEQYF. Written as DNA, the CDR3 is TGCGCCAGCAGCCGTGGAGGTAGCGGGAGCTCCTACGAGCAGTACTTC.

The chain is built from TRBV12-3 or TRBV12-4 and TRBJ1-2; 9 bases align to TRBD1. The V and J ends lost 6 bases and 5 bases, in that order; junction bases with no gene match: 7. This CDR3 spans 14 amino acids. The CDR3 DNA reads TGTGCCAGCAGACGGACAGGGGTCTGGTATGGCTACACCTTC. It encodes CASRRTGVWYGYTF.

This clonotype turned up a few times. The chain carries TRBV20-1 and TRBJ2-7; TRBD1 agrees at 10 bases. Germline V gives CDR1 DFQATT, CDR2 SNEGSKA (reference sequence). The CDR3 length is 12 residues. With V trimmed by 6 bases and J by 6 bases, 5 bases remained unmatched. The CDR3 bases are TGCAGTGCCCGGGACAGGGGCGCCGAGCAGTACTTC. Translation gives CSARDRGAEQYF.

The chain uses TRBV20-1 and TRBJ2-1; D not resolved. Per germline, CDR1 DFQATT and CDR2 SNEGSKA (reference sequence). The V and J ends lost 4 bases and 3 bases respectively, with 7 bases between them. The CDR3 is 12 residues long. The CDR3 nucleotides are TGCAGTGCTATGGTATACTACAATGAGCAGTTCTTC. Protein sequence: CSAMVYYNEQFF.

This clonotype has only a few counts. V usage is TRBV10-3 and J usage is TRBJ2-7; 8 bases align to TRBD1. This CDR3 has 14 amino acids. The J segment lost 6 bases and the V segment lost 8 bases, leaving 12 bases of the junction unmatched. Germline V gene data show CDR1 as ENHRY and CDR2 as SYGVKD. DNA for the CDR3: TGTGCCATCTGGCCGGGACAGGACCGCGGCGAGCAGTACTTC. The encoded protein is CAIWPGQDRGEQYF.

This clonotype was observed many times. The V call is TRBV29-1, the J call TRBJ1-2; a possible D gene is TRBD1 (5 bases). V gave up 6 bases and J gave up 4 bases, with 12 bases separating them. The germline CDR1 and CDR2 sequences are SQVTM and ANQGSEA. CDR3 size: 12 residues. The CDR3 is CSVVDSLYGYTF. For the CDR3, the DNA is TGCAGCGTCGTAGACAGCCTCTATGGCTACACCTTC.

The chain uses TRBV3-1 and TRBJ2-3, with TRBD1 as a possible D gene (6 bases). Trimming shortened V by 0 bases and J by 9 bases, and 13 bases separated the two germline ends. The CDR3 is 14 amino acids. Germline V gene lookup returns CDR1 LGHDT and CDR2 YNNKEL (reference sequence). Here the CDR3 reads CASSQDPRGRTQYF. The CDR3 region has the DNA TGTGCCAGCAGCCAAGACCCCAGGGGACGAACGCAGTATTTT.

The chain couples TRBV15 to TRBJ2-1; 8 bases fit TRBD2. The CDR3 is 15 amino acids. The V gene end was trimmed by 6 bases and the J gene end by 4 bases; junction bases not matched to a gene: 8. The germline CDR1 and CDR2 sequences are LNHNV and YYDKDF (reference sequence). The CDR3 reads CATRRTSLNYNEQFF. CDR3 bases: TGTGCCACCAGGAGGACTAGCCTAAATTACAATGAGCAGTTCTTC.

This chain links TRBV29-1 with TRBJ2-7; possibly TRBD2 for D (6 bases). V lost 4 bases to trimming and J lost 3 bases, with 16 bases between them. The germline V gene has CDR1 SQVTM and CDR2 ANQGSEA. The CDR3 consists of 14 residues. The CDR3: CSVVWEAGNYEQYF. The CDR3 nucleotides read TGCAGCGTTGTATGGGAGGCCGGTAACTACGAGCAGTACTTC.

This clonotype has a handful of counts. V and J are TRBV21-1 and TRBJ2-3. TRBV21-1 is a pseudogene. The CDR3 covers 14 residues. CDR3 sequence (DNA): TGTGCCTGCTATCGGCCTAGGGACACAGATACGCAGTATTTT. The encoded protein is CACYRPRDTDTQYF.

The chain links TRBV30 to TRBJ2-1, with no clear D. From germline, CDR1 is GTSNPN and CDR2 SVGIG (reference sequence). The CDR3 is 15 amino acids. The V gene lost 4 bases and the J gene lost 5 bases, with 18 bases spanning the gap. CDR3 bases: TGTGCCTGGATTCCCTCGTTAGCCCCACACAATGAGCAGTTCTTC. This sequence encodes CAWIPSLAPHNEQFF.

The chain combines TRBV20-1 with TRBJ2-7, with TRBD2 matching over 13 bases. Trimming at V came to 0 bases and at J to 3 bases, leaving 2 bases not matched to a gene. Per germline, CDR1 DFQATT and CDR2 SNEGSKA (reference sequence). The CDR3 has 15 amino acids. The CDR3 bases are TGCAGTGCTAGAGAGACTAGCGGGGGGCACTACGAGCAGTACTTC. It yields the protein CSARETSGGHYEQYF.

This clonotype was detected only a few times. DNA for the CDR3: TGTGCCAGCTCCCTATCTACAGGGCCCTCTTCACCCCTCCACTTT. Amino acid sequence: CASSLSTGPSSPLHF. The chain has TRBV9 and TRBJ1-6; D may be TRBD1 (6 bases). CDR3 size: 15 residues. V lost 7 bases, J lost 9 bases, and 20 bases lay in between. Per germline, CDR1 SGDLS and CDR2 YYNGEE.

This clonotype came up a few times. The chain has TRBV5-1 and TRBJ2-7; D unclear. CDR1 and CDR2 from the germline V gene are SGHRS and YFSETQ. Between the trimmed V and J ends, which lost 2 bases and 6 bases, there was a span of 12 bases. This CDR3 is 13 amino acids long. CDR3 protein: CASSFTWAREQYF. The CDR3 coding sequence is TGCGCCAGCAGCTTTACATGGGCTCGCGAGCAGTACTTC.

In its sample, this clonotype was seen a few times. DNA of the CDR3: TGTGCCAGCAGTTGGGGGGCGAAACACAATGAGCAGTTCTTC. This sequence encodes CASSWGAKHNEQFF. The chain links TRBV6-5 to TRBJ2-1; D possibly uses TRBD1 or TRBD2 (6 bases each). This CDR3 spans 14 amino acids. V was clipped by 4 bases and J by 5 bases, with 12 bases between them. Germline loops: CDR1 MNHEY, CDR2 SVGAGI.

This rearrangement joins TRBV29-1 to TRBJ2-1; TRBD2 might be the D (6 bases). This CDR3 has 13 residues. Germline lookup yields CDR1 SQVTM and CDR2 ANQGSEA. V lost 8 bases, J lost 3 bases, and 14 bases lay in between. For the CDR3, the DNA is TGCAGCCAAACTAGCCGAAACTACAATGAGCAGTTCTTC. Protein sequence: CSQTSRNYNEQFF.

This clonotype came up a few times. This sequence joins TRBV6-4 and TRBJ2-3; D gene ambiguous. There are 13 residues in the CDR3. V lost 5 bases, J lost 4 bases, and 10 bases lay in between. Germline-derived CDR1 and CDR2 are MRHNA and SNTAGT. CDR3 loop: CASSIDWADTQYF. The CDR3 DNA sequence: TGTGCCAGCAGTATTGATTGGGCAGATACGCAGTATTTT.

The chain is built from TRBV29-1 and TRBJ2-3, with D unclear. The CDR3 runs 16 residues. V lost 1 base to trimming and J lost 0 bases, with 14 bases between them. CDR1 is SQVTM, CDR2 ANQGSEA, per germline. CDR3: CSVEGVAASSTDTQYF. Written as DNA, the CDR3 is TGCAGCGTTGAAGGGGTAGCCGCCTCTAGCACAGATACGCAGTATTTT.